This TCR beta chain is drawn from a study of molecular identifiers for immune sequencing clone quantification (dated by TCRdb to the late 2010s). Broadly, across the study: For a replicate experiment, the RNA from either approximately 20,000 or 100,000 naive CD8 T cells was divided into five aliquots, and four of those aliquots went on to sequencing. This methods study benchmarked molecular-identifier clustering-based TCR repertoire sequencing (MIDCIRS) and TCR RNA copy counting, using CD8 T cells to do so. Study-wide findings and limitations: Modeling indicated about 3 TCR RNA copies recovered per cell, compared with 9 to 10 by digital PCR, which implies a capture efficiency of 25% to 35%. Identical TCR molecules sharing a barcode could cause highly expanded clone sizes to be underestimated. Even against a background of approximately 1 million naive CD8 T cells, spiked-in Jurkat TCR RNA amounting to a single cell's worth was reported to be detectable. When barcode sub-clustering was left out, chimeric consensus sequences inflated TCR diversity, with chimeras reaching as high as 47%. In CMV-specific effector cells, clones with more than 20 RNA copies contained over 97% of molecules, whereas in naive cells such clones contained under 1% of molecules. The naive libraries included spiked-in Jurkat TCR RNA (fewer than eleven copies' worth), and this RNA is not part of the donor repertoire.

From the cysteine through the phenylalanine, the CDR3 covers 16 amino acids. Here the CDR3 DNA is all that survives: 48 bases in frame from base 1. V drops 7 bases and J drops 5 bases, leaving 22 bases in between. The method behind the library was PCR. Sequenced on a NextSeq 500. Bulk TCR libraries were made following a previously described method, with the TCR primers given in Table S5. Purification of total RNA was performed with the Qiagen AllPrep DNA/RNA kit. Before analysis, reads from multiple sequencing runs of one library were combined. The paper's data handling went like this. Only reads with exact TCR constant sequence were kept, trimmed to 150 nt, and grouped by their 12-nt molecular barcodes. Reads in each barcode group were sub-clustered using a 15% Levenshtein threshold, and a quality-weighted consensus sequence was built for each RNA molecule. Non-functional sequences were excluded, and lower-count sequences lying one edit away from another sequence were also excluded. Based on fitting two negative binomial distributions, any barcode sub-cluster with under 20% of the maximum read count was discarded. The raw public reads went through TCRdb reprocessing: fastp at Q25, MiXCR clone calling, in-frame beta chains kept. All rows with the same CDR3 protein become a single entry with the most common DNA and genes. The V and J calls and clone size come from TCRdb's table, not from the authors' own analysis. In this sample the table shows about 97,000 distinct CDR3 sequences, roughly a quarter of which occur a single time. Together, the top ten hold about 0.99% of the sample.

Libraries of naive CD8 T cells were generated from approximately 20,000 to 1,000,000 sorted cells, with 10%, 30% or 50% of the purified RNA used. Naive CD8 T cells were FACS-sorted as CD8+CD4-CCR7+CD45RA+ on a BD FACSAria II into RLT Plus buffer. Detection sensitivity was tested by spiking Jurkat RNA equal to ten TCR copies' worth into samples containing about 19,000-1,000,000 naive CD8 T cells. Enrichment of CD8 T cells was done with RosetteSep CD8+ T Cell Enrichment Cocktail plus Ficoll-Paque, and ACK red cell lysis came afterward. This clonotype was counted a few times. No cognate antigen has been identified for it. Base quality data are lacking; no much larger clone is found one base away.

The chain is encoded by TRBV12-3 or TRBV12-4 joined to TRBJ2-3, and TRBD1 may be the D gene, going by 6 matching bases. This TCR was recovered from a human donor in good health. Some libraries in this study had Jurkat cell RNA spiked in. Sequencing was done on a sample of naive CD8+ T cells from blood, with Jurkat cell RNA spiked in. What this sample's cell subset or site label stands for: FACS-sorted CD8+CD4-CCR7+CD45RA+ naive T cells. The CDR3 region: CASNYQPGTQGDTQYF. The sequenced DNA: TGTGCCAGCAACTACCAACCGGGAACACAGGGAGATACGCAGTATTTT.